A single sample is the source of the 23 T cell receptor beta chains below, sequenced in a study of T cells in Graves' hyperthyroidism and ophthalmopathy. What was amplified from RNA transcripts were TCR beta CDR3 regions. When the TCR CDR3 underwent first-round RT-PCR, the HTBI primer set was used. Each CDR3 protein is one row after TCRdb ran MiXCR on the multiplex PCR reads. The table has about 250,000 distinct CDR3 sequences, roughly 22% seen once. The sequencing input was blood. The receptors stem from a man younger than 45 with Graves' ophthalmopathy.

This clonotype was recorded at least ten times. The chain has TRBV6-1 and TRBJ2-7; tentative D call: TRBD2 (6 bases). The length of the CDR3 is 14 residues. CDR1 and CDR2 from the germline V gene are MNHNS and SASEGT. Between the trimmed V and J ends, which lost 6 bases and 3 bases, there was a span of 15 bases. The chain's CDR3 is CASSFGRGFYEQYF. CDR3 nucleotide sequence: TGTGCCAGCAGCTTCGGTCGGGGGTTCTACGAGCAGTACTTC.

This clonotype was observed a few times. CDR3 residues: CASSPDRAYTF. The CDR3 DNA reads as TGTGCCAGCAGCCCGGACAGGGCCTACACCTTC. The rearrangement links TRBV7-2 to TRBJ1-2, with 8 bases matching TRBD1. Germline V lookup: CDR1 SGHTA, CDR2 FQGNSA. The CDR3 totals 11 residues. V was clipped by 5 bases and J by 10 bases; unmatched bases: 3.

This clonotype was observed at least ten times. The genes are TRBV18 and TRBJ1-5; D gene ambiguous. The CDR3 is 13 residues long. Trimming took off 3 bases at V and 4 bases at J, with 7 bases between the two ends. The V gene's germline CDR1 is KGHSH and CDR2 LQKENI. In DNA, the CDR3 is TGTGCCAGCTCACCGTCAGCAAATCAGCCCCAGCATTTT. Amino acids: CASSPSANQPQHF. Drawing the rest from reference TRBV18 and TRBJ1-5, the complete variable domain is NAGVMQNPRHLVRRRGQEARLRCSPMKGHSHVYWYRQLPEEGLKFMVYLQKENIIDESGMPKERFSAEFPKEGPSILRIQQVVRGDSAAYFCASSPSANQPQHFGDGTRLSIL.

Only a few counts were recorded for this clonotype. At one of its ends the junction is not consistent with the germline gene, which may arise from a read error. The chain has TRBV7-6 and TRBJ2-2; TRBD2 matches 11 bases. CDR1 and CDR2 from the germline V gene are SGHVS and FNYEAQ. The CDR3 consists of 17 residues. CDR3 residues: CASSRRPSGRNAGELFF. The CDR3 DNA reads TGTGCCAGCAGCCGACGACCTAGCGGGAGGAACGCCGGGGAGCTGTTTTTT.

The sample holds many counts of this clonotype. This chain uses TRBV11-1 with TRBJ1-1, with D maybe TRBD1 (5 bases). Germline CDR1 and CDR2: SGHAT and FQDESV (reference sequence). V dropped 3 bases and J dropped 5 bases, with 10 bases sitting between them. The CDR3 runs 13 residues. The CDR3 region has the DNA TGTGCCAGCAGCTTCGCAGGGAGTACTGAAGCTTTCTTT. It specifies CASSFAGSTEAFF.

The DNA for the CDR3 is TGCGCCAGCAGCAGCGTCGGGCCCTCCTACAATGAGCAGTTCTTC. Translated, it gives CASSSVGPSYNEQFF. The V and J genes are TRBV5-1 and TRBJ2-1; no definite D call. Germline V gene lookup returns CDR1 SGHRS and CDR2 YFSETQ. Trimming pared 4 bases from V and 0 bases from J, leaving 11 bases between. CDR3 size: 15 residues.

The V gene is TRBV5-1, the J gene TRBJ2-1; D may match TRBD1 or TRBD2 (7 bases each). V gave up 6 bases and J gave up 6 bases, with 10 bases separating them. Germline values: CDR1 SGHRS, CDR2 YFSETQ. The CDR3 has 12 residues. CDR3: CASTGGGNEQFF. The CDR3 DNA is TGCGCCAGCACAGGGGGGGGCAATGAGCAGTTCTTC.

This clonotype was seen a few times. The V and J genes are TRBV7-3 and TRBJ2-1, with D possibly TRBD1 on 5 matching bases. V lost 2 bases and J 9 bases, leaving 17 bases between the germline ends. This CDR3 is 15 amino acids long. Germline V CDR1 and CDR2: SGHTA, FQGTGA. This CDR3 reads CASSLRSRGRGEQFF. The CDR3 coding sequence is TGTGCCAGCAGCTTACGGTCTAGGGGAAGGGGTGAGCAGTTCTTC.

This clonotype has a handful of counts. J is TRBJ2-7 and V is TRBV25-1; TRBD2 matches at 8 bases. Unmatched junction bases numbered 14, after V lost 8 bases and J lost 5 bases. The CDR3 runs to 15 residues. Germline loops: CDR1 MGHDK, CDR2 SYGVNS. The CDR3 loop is CASAPGRGGLDEQYF. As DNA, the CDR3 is TGTGCCAGCGCCCCCGGGCGCGGGGGGTTAGACGAGCAGTACTTC.

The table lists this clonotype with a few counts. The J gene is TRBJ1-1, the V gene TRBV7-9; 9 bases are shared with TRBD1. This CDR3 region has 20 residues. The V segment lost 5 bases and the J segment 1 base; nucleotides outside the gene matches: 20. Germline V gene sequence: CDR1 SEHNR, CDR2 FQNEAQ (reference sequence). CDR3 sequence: CASSIPTSGTGTGGNTEAFF. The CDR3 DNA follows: TGTGCCAGCAGCATACCGACTTCCGGGACAGGGACCGGCGGGAACACTGAAGCTTTCTTT.

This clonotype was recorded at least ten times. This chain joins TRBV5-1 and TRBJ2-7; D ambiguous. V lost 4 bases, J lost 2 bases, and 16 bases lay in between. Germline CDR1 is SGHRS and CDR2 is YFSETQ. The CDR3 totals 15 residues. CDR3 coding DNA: TGCGCCAGCAGCCCCGACGGTAGGGCCCCCTACGAGCAGTACTTC. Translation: CASSPDGRAPYEQYF.

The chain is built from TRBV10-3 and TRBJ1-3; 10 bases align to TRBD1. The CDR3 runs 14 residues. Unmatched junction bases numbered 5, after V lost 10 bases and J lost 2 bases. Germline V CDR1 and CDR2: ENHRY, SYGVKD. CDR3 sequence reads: CATGTGDAGNTIYF. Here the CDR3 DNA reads TGTGCCACTGGGACAGGGGACGCTGGAAACACCATATATTTT.

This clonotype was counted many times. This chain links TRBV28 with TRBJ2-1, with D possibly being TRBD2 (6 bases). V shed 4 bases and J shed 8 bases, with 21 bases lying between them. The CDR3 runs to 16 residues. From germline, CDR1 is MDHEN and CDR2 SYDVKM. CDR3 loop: CASSSSARRRVYEQFF. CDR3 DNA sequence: TGTGCCAGCAGTTCTAGCGCCCGTCGCAGAGTCTATGAGCAGTTCTTC. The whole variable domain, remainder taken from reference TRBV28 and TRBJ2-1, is DVKVTQSSRYLVKRTGEKVFLECVQDMDHENMFWYRQDPGLGLRLIYFSYDVKMKEKGDIPEGYSVSREKKERFSLILESASTNQTSMYLCASSSSARRRVYEQFFGPGTRLTVL.

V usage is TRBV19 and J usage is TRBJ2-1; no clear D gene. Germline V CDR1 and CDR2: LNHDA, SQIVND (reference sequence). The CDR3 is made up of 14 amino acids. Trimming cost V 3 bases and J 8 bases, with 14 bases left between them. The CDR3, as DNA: TGTGCCAGTAGTATTAGAGGTCCCCACCATGAGCAGTTCTTC. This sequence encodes CASSIRGPHHEQFF.

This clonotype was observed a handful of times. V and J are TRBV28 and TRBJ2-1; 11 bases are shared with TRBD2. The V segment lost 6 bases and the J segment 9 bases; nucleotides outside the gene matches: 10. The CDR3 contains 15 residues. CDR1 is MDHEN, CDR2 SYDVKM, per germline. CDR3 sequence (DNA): TGTGCCAGCAGCCAACTAGCGGGGGAACCCGGTGAGCAGTTCTTC. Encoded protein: CASSQLAGEPGEQFF.

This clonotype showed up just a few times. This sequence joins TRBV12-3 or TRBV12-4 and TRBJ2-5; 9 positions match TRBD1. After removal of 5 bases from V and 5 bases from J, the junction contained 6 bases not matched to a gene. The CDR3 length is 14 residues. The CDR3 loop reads CASSDDRGGETQYF. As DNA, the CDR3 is TGTGCCAGCAGTGACGACAGGGGGGGGGAGACCCAGTACTTC.

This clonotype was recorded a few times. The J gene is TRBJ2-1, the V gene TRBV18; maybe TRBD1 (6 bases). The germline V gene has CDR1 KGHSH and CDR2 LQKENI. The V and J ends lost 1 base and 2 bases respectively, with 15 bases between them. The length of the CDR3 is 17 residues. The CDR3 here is CASSPRGRGQTYNEQFF. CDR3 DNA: TGTGCCAGCTCACCACGGGGCCGAGGACAGACCTACAATGAGCAGTTCTTC.

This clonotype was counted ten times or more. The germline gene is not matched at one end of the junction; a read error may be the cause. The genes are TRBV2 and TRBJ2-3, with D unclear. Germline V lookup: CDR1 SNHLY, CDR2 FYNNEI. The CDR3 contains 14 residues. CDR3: CASSEDANTDTQYF. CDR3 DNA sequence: TGTGCCAGCAGCGAAGACGCAAACACAGATACGCAGTATTTT. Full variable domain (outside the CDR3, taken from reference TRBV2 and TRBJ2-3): EPEVTQTPSHQVTQMGQEVILRCVPISNHLYFYWYRQILGQKVEFLVSFYNNEISEKSEIFDDQFSVERPDGSNFTLKIRSTKLEDSAMYFCASSEDANTDTQYFGPGTRLTVL.

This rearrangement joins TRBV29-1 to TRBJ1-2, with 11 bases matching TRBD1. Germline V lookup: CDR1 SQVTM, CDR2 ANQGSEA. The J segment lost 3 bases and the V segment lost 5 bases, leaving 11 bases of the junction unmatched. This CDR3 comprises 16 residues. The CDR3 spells CSVLARTGGLYYGYTF. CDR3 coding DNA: TGCAGCGTTCTAGCCCGGACAGGGGGCCTCTACTATGGCTACACCTTC.

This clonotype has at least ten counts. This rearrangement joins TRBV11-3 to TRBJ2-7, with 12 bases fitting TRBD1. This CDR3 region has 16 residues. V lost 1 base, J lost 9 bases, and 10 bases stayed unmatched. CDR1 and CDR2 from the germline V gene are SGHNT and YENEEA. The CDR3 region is CASSLVTPGTGGAQYF. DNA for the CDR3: TGTGCCAGCAGCTTAGTCACCCCGGGGACAGGGGGCGCGCAGTACTTC.

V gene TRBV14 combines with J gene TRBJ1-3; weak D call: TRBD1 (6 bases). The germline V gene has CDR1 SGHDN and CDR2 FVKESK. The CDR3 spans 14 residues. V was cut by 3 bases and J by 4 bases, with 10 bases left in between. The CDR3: CASSQTGSGNTIYF. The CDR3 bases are TGTGCCAGCAGCCAGACAGGTTCGGGAAACACCATATATTTT.

The DNA of the CDR3 is TGTGCCAGCAGCTTACAAGGCGGGAGGGCCGGCAATGAGCAGTTCTTC. Its translation: CASSLQGGRAGNEQFF. The rearrangement links TRBV7-3 to TRBJ2-1; the match to TRBD2 covers 9 bases. The CDR3 runs to 16 residues. Germline-derived CDR1 and CDR2 are SGHTA and FQGTGA. The junction had 8 bases not matched to a gene; V was cut back by 2 bases and J by 6 bases. The whole variable domain, filled in from reference TRBV7-3 and TRBJ2-1, reads GAGVSQTPSNKVTEKGKYVELRCDPISGHTALYWYRQSLGQGPEFLIYFQGTGAADDSGLPNDRFFAVRPEGSVSTLKIQRTERGDSAVYLCASSLQGGRAGNEQFFGPGTRLTVL.

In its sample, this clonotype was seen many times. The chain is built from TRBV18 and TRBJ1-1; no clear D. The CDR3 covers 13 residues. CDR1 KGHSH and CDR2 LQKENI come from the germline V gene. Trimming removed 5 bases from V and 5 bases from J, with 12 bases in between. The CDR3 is CASSEDGRTEAFF. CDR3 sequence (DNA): TGTGCCAGCTCAGAGGACGGTAGGACTGAAGCTTTCTTT.